This entry describes one TCR beta chain. What it binds is unknown. Method: immunoSEQ multiplex PCR; TCRdb's copy keeps in-frame clones and lacks some. The sample lists approximately 440,000 clones, about 74% seen once, with 12% in the top ten. V lost 1 base and J 5 bases, leaving 9 bases between the germline ends. This CDR3 is built from 13 residues. Germline V lookup: CDR1 GTSNPN, CDR2 SVGIG (reference sequence). These data originate in a study of shared clonotypes between healthy human individuals. Study-level findings and limits: The sole specimen, blood, was sampled, and tissue repertoires likely differ.

The clonotype originates from a woman in her thirties or forties in good health. Some clones in this sample may be carry-over from other donors' samples. The chain has TRBV30 and TRBJ1-5; the D gene is possibly TRBD1 (6 bases). Sequenced sample: PBMCs. The DNA for the CDR3 is TGTGCCTGGAGTGGGGAGGGGGATCAGCCCCAGCATTTT. It translates to CAWSGEGDQPQHF.